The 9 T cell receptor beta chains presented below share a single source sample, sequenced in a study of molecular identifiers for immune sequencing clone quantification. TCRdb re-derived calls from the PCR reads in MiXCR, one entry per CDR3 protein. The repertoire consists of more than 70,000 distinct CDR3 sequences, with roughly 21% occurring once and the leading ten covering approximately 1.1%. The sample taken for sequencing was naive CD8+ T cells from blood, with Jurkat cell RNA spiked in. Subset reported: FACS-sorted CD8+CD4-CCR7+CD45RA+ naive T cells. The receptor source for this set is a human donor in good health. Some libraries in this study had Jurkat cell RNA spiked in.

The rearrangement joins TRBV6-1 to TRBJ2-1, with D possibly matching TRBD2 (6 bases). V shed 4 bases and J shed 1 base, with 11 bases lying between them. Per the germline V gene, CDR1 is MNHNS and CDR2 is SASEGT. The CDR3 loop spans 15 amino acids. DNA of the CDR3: TGTGCCAGCAGTGCTTTAGCGGAATCCTACAATGAGCAGTTCTTC. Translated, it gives CASSALAESYNEQFF.

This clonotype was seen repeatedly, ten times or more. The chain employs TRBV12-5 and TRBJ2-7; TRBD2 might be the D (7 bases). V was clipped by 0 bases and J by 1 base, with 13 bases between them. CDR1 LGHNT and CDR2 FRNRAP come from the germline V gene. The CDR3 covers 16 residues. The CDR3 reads CASGLVGGDKSYEQYF. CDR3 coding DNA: TGTGCTAGTGGTTTGGTAGGGGGGGACAAGTCCTACGAGCAGTACTTC.

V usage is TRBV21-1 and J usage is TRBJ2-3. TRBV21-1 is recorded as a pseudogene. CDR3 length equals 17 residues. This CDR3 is CASSKGRIFTSTDTQYF. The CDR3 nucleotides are TGTGCCAGCAGCAAAGGAAGGATATTCACTAGCACAGATACGCAGTATTTT.

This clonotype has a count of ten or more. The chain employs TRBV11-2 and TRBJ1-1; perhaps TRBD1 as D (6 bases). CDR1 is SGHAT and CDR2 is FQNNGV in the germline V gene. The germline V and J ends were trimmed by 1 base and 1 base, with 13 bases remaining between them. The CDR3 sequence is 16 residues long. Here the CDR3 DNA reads TGTGCCAGCAGCTTAGCTGTCAGGGGATCGAACACTGAAGCTTTCTTT. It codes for CASSLAVRGSNTEAFF.

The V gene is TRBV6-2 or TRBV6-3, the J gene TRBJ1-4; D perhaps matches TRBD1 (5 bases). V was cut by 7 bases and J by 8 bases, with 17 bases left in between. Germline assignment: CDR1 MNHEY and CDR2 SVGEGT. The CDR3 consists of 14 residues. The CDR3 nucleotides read TGTGCCAGCACCCTGGGCGGGGGTAGCGAAAAACTGTTTTTT. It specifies CASTLGGGSEKLFF.

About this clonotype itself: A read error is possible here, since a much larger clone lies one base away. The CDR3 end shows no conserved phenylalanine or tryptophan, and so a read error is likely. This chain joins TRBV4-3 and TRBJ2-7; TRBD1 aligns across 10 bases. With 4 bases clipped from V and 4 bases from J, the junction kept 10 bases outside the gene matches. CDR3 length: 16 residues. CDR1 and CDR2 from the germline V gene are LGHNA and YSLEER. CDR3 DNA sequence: TGCGCCAGCAGCCCAAGTTCAGGGGACAGGGGTTACGAGCAGTACCTC. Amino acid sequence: CASSPSSGDRGYEQYL.

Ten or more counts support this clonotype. CDR3 nucleotide sequence: TGTGCCAGCAGCTTAGGGGGGGCAGGTACCGGGGAGCTGTTTTTT. It is translated as CASSLGGAGTGELFF. The chain recombines TRBV13 with TRBJ2-2; D is perhaps TRBD1 (6 bases). The V end was cut by 0 bases, the J end by 5 bases, with 10 bases between. Germline V gives CDR1 PRHDT, CDR2 FYEKMQ (reference sequence). This CDR3 has 15 amino acids.

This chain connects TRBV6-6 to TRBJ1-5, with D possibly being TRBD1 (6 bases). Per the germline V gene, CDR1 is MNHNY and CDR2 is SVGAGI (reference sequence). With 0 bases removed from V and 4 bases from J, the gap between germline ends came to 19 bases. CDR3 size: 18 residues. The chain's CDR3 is CASSYSVKGGSFNQPQHF. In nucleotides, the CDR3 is TGTGCCAGCAGTTACTCGGTGAAGGGGGGGTCCTTTAATCAGCCCCAGCATTTT.

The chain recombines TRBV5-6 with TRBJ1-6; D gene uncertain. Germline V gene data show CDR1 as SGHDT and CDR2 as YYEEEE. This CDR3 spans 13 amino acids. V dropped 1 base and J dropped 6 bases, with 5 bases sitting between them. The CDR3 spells CASSLTVNSPLHF. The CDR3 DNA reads TGTGCCAGCAGCTTGACGGTTAATTCACCCCTCCACTTT. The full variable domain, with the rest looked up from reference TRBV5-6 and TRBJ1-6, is DAGVTQSPTHLIKTRGQQVTLRCSPKSGHDTVSWYQQALGQGPQFIFQYYEEEERQRGNFPDRFSGHQFPNYSSELNVNALLLGDSALYLCASSLTVNSPLHFGNGTRLTVT.